This is a list of T cell receptor beta chains from one sample in a study of blood T cell repertoires in COVID-19. Libraries were prepared by immunoSEQ multiplex PCR; TCRdb keeps only in-frame clonotypes and omits some of them. The table has some 300,000 clones, approximately 90% seen once. Source material: PBMCs or T cells enriched from blood (not recorded which). These receptors came from a woman in her twenties or thirties who had been exposed to COVID-19. Both conserved end residues are part of each CDR3. A D gene is named only where the DNA matches it firmly. Part of the rows lack a size; the others show once, few, many or a class for expanded clones.

V,D,J,size,DNA,CDR3
TRBV5-1,TRBD1,TRBJ2-3,.,TGCGCCAGCAGCTACGGACAGGGGACAGATACGCAGTATTTT,CASSYGQGTDTQYF
TRBV9,.,TRBJ1-4,.,TGTGCCAGCAGCGTAGGTTGGGGGCGTCTCGCAACTAATGAAAAACTGTTTTTT,CASSVGWGRLATNEKLFF
TRBV24-1,TRBD1,TRBJ1-5,.,TGTGCCACCAGTGGACAGGGGCCGAGCAATCAGCCCCAGCATTTT,CATSGQGPSNQPQHF
TRBV19,TRBD1,TRBJ2-6,.,TGTGCCAGTAGTATCAGGGCACAGGGGTCCTCTGGGGCCAACGTCCTGACTTTC,CASSIRAQGSSGANVLTF
TRBV3-1/TRBV3-2,.,TRBJ2-4,.,TGTGCCAGCAGCCAGGGGAGAATGCTAGCCAAAAACATTCAGTACTTC,CASSQGRMLAKNIQYF
TRBV5-4,TRBD2,TRBJ2-5,once,TGTGCCAGCAAACCGAGCGGGGGGTCAGAGACCCAGTACTTC,CASKPSGGSETQYF
TRBV9,TRBD2,TRBJ2-2,.,TGTGCCAGCAGCGTAGTGGGACTAGCGGGGGGGACCGGGGAGCTGTTTTTT,CASSVVGLAGGTGELFF
TRBV10-3,.,TRBJ1-5,.,TGTGCCACTGCTATTGGTAGCAATCAGCCCCAGCATTTT,CATAIGSNQPQHF
TRBV6-5,.,TRBJ1-2,.,TGTGCCAGCAATTCAGCTCCGACAGGTGCTTATGGCTACACCTTC,CASNSAPTGAYGYTF
TRBV5-4,.,TRBJ1-1,.,TGTGCCAGCAAGACAGGAGCCTATATGAACACTGAAGCTTTCTTT,CASKTGAYMNTEAFF
TRBV5-1,.,TRBJ1-1,.,TGCGCCAGCAGTTCGGGGATCACTTATGAAGCTTTCTTT,CASSSGITYEAFF
TRBV27,.,TRBJ1-1,.,TGTGCCAGCAGTTTTATGCAGGGCATGAACACTGAAGCTTTCTTT,CASSFMQGMNTEAFF
TRBV4-2,.,TRBJ2-1,few,TGTGCCAGCAGCCAAGCATTCAAGGGGGGGCACTCCTACAATGAGCAGTTCTTC,CASSQAFKGGHSYNEQFF
TRBV24-1,.,TRBJ2-3,.,TGTGCCACCAGTGATCGTGACTATTACGATACGCAGTATTTT,CATSDRDYYDTQYF
TRBV18,.,TRBJ2-7,.,TGTGCCAGCTCACCGGGGGGGGCCTCCTACGAGCAGTACTTC,CASSPGGASYEQYF
TRBV9,.,TRBJ2-3,.,TGTGCCAGCAGCACCCGGACGGGGAACACAGATACGCAGTATTTT,CASSTRTGNTDTQYF
TRBV7-9,TRBD1,TRBJ1-3,once,TGTGCCAGCAGCGATCGAACGGGGACAGGTGGAAACACCATATATTTT,CASSDRTGTGGNTIYF
TRBV4-1,.,TRBJ1-1,.,TGCGCCAGCAGCCGAGTCCCCCGGGAGGACACTGAAGCTTTCTTT,CASSRVPREDTEAFF
TRBV18,TRBD2,TRBJ2-3,.,TGTGCCAGCTCACCACCGGGCGGGGGTGGTACAGATACGCAGTATTTT,CASSPPGGGGTDTQYF